These 5 T cell receptor beta chains originate from one sample sequenced in a study of T-cell reconstitution after alpha-beta-depleted transplantation in children. Unique molecular identifiers were incorporated when the TCRbeta library was constructed. One entry per CDR3 protein results from TCRdb running MiXCR on the PCR reads. The sample yields around 190,000 distinct CDR3 sequences, approximately 6.3% seen once. Here the sequenced sample was PBMCs, taken before TCRalphabeta/CD19-depleted stem cell transplant. The receptor source for this set is a boy aged 2-9 years with acute lymphoblastic leukemia, due to receive a stem cell transplant.

The sample holds many counts of this clonotype. The rearrangement links TRBV28 to TRBJ2-1, with 13 bases that match TRBD2. The trim removed 1 base at V and 2 bases at J, leaving 8 bases unmatched. CDR3 length: 19 residues. The germline V gene has CDR1 MDHEN and CDR2 SYDVKM. CDR3 sequence reads: CASSLSGQTSGGTYNEQFF. As DNA, the CDR3 is TGTGCCAGCAGTTTATCGGGTCAGACTAGCGGGGGGACCTACAATGAGCAGTTCTTC.

Ten or more counts support this clonotype. V and J are TRBV5-1 and TRBJ1-5, with no clear D. The germline CDR1 and CDR2 sequences are SGHRS and YFSETQ. V dropped 5 bases and J dropped 1 base, with 7 bases sitting between them. This CDR3 has 13 residues. The CDR3 region is CASRAESNQPQHF. DNA of the CDR3: TGCGCCAGCAGGGCGGAGAGCAATCAGCCCCAGCATTTT.

This clonotype was seen many times. J is TRBJ2-7 and V is TRBV19; 10 bases map to TRBD1. CDR3 length: 15 amino acids. J lost 2 bases, V lost 5 bases, and 6 bases had no gene match. Germline assignment: CDR1 LNHDA and CDR2 SQIVND (reference sequence). CDR3 coding DNA: TGTGCCAGTAGTTCCCCCGGGACAGGGGCCTACGAGCAGTACTTC. It codes for CASSSPGTGAYEQYF.

The rearrangement links TRBV28 to TRBJ2-4; 9 bases match TRBD1. The CDR3 spans 16 residues. The ends lost 4 bases at V and 1 base at J; junction bases unmatched: 5. Germline values: CDR1 MDHEN, CDR2 SYDVKM. Here the CDR3 reads CASSWGQGQAKNIQYF. CDR3 DNA: TGTGCCAGCAGTTGGGGACAGGGTCAGGCCAAAAACATTCAGTACTTC.

This clonotype was observed a few times. The chain uses TRBV6-1 and TRBJ1-2; the D gene is possibly TRBD1 (6 bases). Germline V gene sequence: CDR1 MNHNS, CDR2 SASEGT. There are 13 residues in the CDR3. The V gene lost 5 bases and the J gene lost 3 bases, with 10 bases spanning the gap. The CDR3 DNA sequence: TGTGCCAGCAGTACAGGGTGGGACTATGGCTACACCTTC. Amino acids: CASSTGWDYGYTF.